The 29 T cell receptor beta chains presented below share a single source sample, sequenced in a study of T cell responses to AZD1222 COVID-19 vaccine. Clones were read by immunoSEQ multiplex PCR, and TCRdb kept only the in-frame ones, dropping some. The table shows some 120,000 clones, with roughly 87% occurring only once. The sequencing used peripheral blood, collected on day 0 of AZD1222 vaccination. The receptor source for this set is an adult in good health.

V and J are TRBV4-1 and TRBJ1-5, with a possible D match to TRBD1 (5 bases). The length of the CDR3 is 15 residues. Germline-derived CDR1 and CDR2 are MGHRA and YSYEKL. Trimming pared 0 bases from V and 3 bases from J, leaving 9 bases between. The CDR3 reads CASSQEVGTNQPQHF. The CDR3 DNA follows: TGCGCCAGCAGCCAAGAAGTAGGGACCAATCAGCCCCAGCATTTT.

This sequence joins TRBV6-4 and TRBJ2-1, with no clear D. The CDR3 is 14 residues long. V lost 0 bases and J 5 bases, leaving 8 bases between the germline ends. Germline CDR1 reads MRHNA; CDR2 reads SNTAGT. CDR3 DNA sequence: TGTGCCAGCAGTGACTCGGCAGCCAACAATGAGCAGTTCTTC. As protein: CASSDSAANNEQFF.

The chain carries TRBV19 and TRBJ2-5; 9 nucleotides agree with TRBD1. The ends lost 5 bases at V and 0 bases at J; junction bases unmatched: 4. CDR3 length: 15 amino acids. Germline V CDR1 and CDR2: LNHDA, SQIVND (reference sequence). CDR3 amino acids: CASSGTGTYQETQYF. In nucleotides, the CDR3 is TGTGCCAGTAGTGGGACAGGGACGTACCAAGAGACCCAGTACTTC.

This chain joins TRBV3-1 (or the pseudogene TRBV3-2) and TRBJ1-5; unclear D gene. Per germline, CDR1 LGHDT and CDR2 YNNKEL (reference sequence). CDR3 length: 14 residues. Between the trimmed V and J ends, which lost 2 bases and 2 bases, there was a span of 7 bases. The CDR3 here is CASSQQAGNQPQHF. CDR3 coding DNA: TGTGCCAGCAGCCAACAGGCTGGCAATCAGCCCCAGCATTTT.

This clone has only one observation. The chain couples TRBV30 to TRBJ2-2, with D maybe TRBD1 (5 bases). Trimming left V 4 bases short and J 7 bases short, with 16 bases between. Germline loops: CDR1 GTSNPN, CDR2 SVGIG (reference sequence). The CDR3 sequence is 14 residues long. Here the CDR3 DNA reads TGTGCCTGGACGCTCTTCCCCCAGGGCGGGGAGCTGTTTTTT. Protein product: CAWTLFPQGGELFF.

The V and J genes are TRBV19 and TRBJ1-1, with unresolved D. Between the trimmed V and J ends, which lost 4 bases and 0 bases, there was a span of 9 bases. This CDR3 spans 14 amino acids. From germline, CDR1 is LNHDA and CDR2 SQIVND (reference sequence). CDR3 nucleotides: TGTGCCAGTAGTACCGGCCTCTTGAACACTGAAGCTTTCTTT. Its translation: CASSTGLLNTEAFF.

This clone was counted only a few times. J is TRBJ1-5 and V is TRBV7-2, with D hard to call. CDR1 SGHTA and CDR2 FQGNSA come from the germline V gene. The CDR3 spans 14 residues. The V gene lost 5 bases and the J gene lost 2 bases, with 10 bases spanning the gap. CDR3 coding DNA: TGTGCCAGCAGCCAAAACCTGGGCAATCAGCCCCAGCATTTT. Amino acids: CASSQNLGNQPQHF.

This chain's CDR3 is CASSYRDRNTEAFF. For the CDR3, the DNA is TGCGCCAGCAGCTACCGGGACAGGAACACTGAAGCTTTCTTT. V gene TRBV5-1 combines with J gene TRBJ1-1; TRBD1 matches at 7 bases. CDR1 SGHRS and CDR2 YFSETQ come from the germline V gene. The CDR3 is made up of 14 amino acids. V shed 3 bases, J shed 1 base, and the junction held 3 bases outside the gene matches.

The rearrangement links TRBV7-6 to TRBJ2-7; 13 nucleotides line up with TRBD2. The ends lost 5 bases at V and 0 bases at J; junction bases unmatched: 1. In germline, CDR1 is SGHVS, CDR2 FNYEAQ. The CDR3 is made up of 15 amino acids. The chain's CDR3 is CASSRTSGSSYEQYF. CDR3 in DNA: TGTGCCAGCAGCCGGACTAGCGGGAGCTCCTACGAGCAGTACTTC. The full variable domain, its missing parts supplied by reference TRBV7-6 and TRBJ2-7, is GAGVSQSPRYKVTKRGQDVALRCDPISGHVSLYWYRQALGQGPEFLTYFNYEAQQDKSGLPNDRFSAERPEGSISTLTIQRTEQRDSAMYRCASSRTSGSSYEQYFGPGTRLTVT.

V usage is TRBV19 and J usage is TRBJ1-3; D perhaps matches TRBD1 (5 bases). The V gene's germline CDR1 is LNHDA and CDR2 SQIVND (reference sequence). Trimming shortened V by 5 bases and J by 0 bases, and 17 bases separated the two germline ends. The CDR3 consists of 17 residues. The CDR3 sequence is CASSGNIGQLSGNTIYF. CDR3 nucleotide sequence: TGTGCCAGTAGTGGAAACATTGGACAACTCTCTGGAAACACCATATATTTT.

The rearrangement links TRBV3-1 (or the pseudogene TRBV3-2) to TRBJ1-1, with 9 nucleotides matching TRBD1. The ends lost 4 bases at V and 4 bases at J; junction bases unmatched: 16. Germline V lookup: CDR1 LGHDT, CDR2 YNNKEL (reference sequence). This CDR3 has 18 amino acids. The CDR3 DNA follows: TGTGCCAGCAGCCCCACCGGGACAGGGAACTTGGGGGGCACTGAAGCTTTCTTT. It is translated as CASSPTGTGNLGGTEAFF.

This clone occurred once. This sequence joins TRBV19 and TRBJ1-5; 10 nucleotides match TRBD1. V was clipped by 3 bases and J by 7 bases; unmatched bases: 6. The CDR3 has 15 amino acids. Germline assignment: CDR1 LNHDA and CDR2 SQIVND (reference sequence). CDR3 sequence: CASSIGTGVDQPQHF. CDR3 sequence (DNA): TGTGCCAGTAGTATCGGGACAGGGGTTGACCAGCCCCAGCATTTT.

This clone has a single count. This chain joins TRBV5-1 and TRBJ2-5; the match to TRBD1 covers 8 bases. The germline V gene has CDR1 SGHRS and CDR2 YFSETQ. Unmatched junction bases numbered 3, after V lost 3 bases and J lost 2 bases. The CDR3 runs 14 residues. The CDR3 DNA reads TGCGCCAGCAGCTCGACAGGGGCGCAAGAGACCCAGTACTTC. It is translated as CASSSTGAQETQYF.

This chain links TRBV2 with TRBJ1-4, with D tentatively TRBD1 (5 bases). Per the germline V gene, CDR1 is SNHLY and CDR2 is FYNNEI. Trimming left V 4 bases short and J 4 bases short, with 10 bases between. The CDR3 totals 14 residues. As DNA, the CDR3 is TGTGCCAGCAGTGGGGGGATCCATAATGAAAAACTGTTTTTT. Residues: CASSGGIHNEKLFF.

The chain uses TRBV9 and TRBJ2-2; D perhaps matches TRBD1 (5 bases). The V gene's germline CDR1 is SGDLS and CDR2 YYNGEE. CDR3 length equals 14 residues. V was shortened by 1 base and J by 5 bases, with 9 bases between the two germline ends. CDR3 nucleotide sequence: TGTGCCAGCAGCGTAAGGCAGGGAACCGGGGAGCTGTTTTTT. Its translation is CASSVRQGTGELFF.

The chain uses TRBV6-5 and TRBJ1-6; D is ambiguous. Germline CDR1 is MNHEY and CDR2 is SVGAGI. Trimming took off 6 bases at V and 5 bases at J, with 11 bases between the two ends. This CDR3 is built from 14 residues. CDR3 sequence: CASSVSEDNSPLHF. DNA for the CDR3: TGTGCCAGCAGCGTTTCGGAAGATAATTCACCCCTCCACTTT.

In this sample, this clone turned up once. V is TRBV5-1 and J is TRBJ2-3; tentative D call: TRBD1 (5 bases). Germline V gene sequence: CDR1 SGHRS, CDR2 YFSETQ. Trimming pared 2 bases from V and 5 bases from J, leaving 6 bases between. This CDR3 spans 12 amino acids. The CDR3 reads CASSFDRDTQYF. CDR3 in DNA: TGCGCCAGCAGCTTTGACAGAGATACGCAGTATTTT.

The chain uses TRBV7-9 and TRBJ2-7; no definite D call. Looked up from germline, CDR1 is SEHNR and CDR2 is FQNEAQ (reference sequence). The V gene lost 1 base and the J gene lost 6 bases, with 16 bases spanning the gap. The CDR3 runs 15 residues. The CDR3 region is CASSLGGVNTAEQYF. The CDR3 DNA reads TGTGCCAGCAGCTTAGGCGGTGTCAACACAGCCGAGCAGTACTTC. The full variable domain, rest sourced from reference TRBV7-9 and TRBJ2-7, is DTGVSQNPRHKITKRGQNVTFRCDPISEHNRLYWYRQTLGQGPEFLTYFQNEAQLEKSRLLSDRFSAERPKGSFSTLEIQRTEQGDSAMYLCASSLGGVNTAEQYFGPGTRLTVT.

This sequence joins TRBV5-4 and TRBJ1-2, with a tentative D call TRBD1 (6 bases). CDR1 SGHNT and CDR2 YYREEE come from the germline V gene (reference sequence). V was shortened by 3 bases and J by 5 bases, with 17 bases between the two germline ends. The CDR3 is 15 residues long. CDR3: CASSWTPGARYGYTF. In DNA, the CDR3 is TGTGCCAGCAGCTGGACCCCAGGGGCAAGGTATGGCTACACCTTC.

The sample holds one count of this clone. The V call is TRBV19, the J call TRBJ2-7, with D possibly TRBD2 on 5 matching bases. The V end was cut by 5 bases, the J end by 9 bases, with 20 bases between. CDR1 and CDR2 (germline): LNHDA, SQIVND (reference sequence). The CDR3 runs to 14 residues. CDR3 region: CASSLAPNPAGQYF. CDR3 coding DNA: TGTGCCAGTAGTCTAGCTCCAAACCCTGCGGGGCAGTACTTC.

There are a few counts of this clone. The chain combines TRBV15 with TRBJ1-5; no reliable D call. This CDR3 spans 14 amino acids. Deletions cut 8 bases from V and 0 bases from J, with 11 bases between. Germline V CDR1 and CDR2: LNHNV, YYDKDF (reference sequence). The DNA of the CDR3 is TGTGCCACCGCCGTTGTGGGTAGCAATCAGCCCCAGCATTTT. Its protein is CATAVVGSNQPQHF.

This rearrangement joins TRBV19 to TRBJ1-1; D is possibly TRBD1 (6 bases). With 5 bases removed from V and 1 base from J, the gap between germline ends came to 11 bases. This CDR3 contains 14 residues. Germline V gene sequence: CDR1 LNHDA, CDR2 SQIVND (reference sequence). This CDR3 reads CASSVGTPNTEAFF. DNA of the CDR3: TGTGCCAGTAGTGTCGGGACACCGAACACTGAAGCTTTCTTT.

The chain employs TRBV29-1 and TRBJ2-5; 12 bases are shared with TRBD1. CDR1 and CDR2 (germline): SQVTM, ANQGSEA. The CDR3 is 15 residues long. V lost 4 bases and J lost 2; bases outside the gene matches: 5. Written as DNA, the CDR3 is TGCAGCGTTGTAGGGACAGGGGGCTATCAAGAGACCCAGTACTTC. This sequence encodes CSVVGTGGYQETQYF.

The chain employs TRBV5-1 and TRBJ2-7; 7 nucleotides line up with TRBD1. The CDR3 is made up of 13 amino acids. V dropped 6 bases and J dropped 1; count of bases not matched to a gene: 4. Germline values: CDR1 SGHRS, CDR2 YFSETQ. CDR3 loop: CASNRDRSYEQYF. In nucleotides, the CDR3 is TGCGCCAGCAACCGGGACAGATCCTACGAGCAGTACTTC. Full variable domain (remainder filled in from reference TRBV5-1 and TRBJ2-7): KAGVTQTPRYLIKTRGQQVTLSCSPISGHRSVSWYQQTPGQGLQFLFEYFSETQRNKGNFPGRFSGRQFSNSRSEMNVSTLELGDSALYLCASNRDRSYEQYFGPGTRLTVT.

The chain's CDR3 is CASSMGSVRNQPQHF. CDR3 coding DNA: TGTGCCAGTAGTATGGGGTCAGTCAGAAATCAGCCCCAGCATTTT. The chain is built from TRBV19 and TRBJ1-5; D not certain. V lost 3 bases, J lost 4 bases, and 13 bases lay in between. The CDR3 contains 15 residues. CDR1 is LNHDA, CDR2 SQIVND, per germline (reference sequence).

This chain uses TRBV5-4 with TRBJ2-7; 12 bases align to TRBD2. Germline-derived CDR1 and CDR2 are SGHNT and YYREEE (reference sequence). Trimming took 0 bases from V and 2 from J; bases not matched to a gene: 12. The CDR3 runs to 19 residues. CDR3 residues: CASSLVTRSPSGGAYEQYF. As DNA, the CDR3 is TGTGCCAGCAGCTTGGTGACCAGGAGTCCTAGCGGGGGGGCCTACGAGCAGTACTTC. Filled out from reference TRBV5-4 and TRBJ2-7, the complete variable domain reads ETGVTQSPTHLIKTRGQQVTLRCSSQSGHNTVSWYQQALGQGPQFIFQYYREEENGRGNFPPRFSGLQFPNYSSELNVNALELDDSALYLCASSLVTRSPSGGAYEQYFGPGTRLTVT.

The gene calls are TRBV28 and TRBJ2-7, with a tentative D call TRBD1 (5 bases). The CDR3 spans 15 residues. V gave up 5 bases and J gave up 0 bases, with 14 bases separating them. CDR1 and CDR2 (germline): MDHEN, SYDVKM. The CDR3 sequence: CASSPRQPYSYEQYF. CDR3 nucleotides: TGTGCCAGCAGTCCCCGACAGCCCTACTCCTACGAGCAGTACTTC. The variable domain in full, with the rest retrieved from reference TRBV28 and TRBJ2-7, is DVKVTQSSRYLVKRTGEKVFLECVQDMDHENMFWYRQDPGLGLRLIYFSYDVKMKEKGDIPEGYSVSREKKERFSLILESASTNQTSMYLCASSPRQPYSYEQYFGPGTRLTVT.

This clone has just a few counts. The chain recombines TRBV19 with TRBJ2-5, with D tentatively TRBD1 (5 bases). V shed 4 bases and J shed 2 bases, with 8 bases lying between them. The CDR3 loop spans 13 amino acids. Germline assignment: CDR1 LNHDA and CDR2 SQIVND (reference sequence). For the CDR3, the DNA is TGTGCCAGTAGTAGGAACAGGCAAGAGACCCAGTACTTC. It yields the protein CASSRNRQETQYF.

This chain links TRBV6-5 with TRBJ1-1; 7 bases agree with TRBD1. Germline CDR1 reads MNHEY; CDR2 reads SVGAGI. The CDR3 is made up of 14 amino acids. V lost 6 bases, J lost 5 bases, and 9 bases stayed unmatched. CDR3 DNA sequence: TGTGCCAGCAGATCGGACAGGCTTGGGACTGAAGCTTTCTTT. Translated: CASRSDRLGTEAFF.